This T cell receptor (beta chain) came from a study of blood T cell repertoires in COVID-19. In the original processing: Reference gene primer amplification gave nucleated cell count estimates. TCRdb's table, derived via immunoSEQ multiplex PCR, lists solely in-frame clones and lacks some. V and J calls and clone size are given by that table; D and trimming were obtained from the DNA. The sample contains 95,000 to 110,000 clones, roughly 89% of which appear only once. Per the germline V gene, CDR1 is SGHRS and CDR2 is YFSETQ. The CDR3 length is 14 residues. Trimming removed 6 bases from V and 4 bases from J; junction bases left unmatched: 6.

The chain recombines TRBV5-1 with TRBJ1-3; 8 bases align to TRBD1. Material: peripheral blood. The clonotype comes from a woman over 75 in a cohort sampled during active COVID-19. CDR3 residues: CASTDRGAGNTIYF. In DNA form, the CDR3 reads TGCGCCAGCACCGACAGGGGCGCCGGAAACACCATATATTTT.